Listed below are T cell receptor beta chains from one sample, sequenced in a study of radiotherapy plus CTLA-4 blockade in lung cancer. Profiling relied on immunoSEQ multiplex PCR, and the TCRdb table lists in-frame clones only, not all of them. The sample shows about 98,000 clones, approximately 85% of them seen only once. This sample comprised peripheral blood, obtained from a patient treated with radiotherapy plus ipilimumab. These receptors were taken from a human donor with non-small cell lung cancer who had a partial response to radiotherapy plus ipilimumab. Both conserved end residues are part of each CDR3. The D gene is left open where the match is weak. Rows may omit the clone size; those that give it use once, few, many or a size class.

TGTGCCAGCAGTGAAGTTTCAGTACCCACTGAAGCTTTCTTT CASSEVSVPTEAFF . TRBJ1-1 . TRBV6-1
TGCAGCGCCACTAAGGGACAGTTCCAAGAGACCCAGTACTTC CSATKGQFQETQYF . TRBJ2-5 TRBD1 TRBV29-1
TGTGCCAGCAGCTTTCGCGGGAGCATGTTCTTC CASSFRGSMFF . TRBJ2-1 TRBD2 TRBV11-3
TGTGCCAGCAGCCCGAGGGCCCGGACAGGAGGCACAGATACGCAGTATTTT CASSPRARTGGTDTQYF . TRBJ2-3 TRBD1 TRBV7-9
TGTGCCAGCAGCTCGACAGGGGGGGTGGCTGAAGCTTTCTTT CASSSTGGVAEAFF . TRBJ1-1 TRBD1 TRBV7-9
TGTGCCAGCTCACCCGGCAGGGAAAGAGAGACCCAGTACTTC CASSPGRERETQYF . TRBJ2-5 . TRBV18
TGTGCCAGCAGGCGCTTCAGGGATCAGCCCCAGCATTTT CASRRFRDQPQHF . TRBJ1-5 . TRBV27
TGTGCCAGCAGTCCACCCTCTGGACAGAGGGACTATGGCTACACCTTC CASSPPSGQRDYGYTF . TRBJ1-2 . TRBV28
TGTGCCAGCCGTGACAGGCTGAACACTGAAGCTTTCTTT CASRDRLNTEAFF once TRBJ1-1 . TRBV6-5
TGTGCCAGCAGTGAAGAGGGGGCAGGGGGAAACACCATATATTTT CASSEEGAGGNTIYF . TRBJ1-3 TRBD1 TRBV2
TGTGCCAGTAGTAAGGGCGGGACTAGCGGTTCCTACGAGCAGTACTTC CASSKGGTSGSYEQYF few TRBJ2-7 TRBD2 TRBV19
TGCGCCAGCAGCGGCCAGACAGGGGGTGAAGAGACCCAGTACTTC CASSGQTGGEETQYF . TRBJ2-5 TRBD1 TRBV5-1
TGCAGCGTTCTAGCGGGAGGGGGAGATACGCAGTATTTT CSVLAGGGDTQYF . TRBJ2-3 TRBD2 TRBV29-1
TGCGCCAGCAGGGAGGCCTCGAACACTGAAGCTTTCTTT CASREASNTEAFF . TRBJ1-1 . TRBV5-1
TGTGCCAGTAGTATAGGTAACAATGAGCAGTTCTTC CASSIGNNEQFF once TRBJ2-1 . TRBV19
TGTGCCAGCAGCCCCCCCGGCGGATCTAACTATGGCTACACCTTC CASSPPGGSNYGYTF . TRBJ1-2 . TRBV7-8
TGTGCCAGTAGTATACTAGCGGGAGGGTCCGGGGAGCTGTTTTTT CASSILAGGSGELFF . TRBJ2-2 TRBD2 TRBV19
TGTGCCATCGGAGCCGTCCTGGGCGAGCAGTACTTC CAIGAVLGEQYF . TRBJ2-7 . TRBV10-3
TGTGCCAGCAGCTTAAGAGGGGGCTCCTACAATGAGCAGTTCTTC CASSLRGGSYNEQFF . TRBJ2-1 . TRBV7-3
TGTGCCAGCAGCCTCTGGGAGGGCTTGGGCACAGATACGCAGTATTTT CASSLWEGLGTDTQYF . TRBJ2-3 TRBD2 TRBV11-1
TGTGCCAGCAACTCCCGTGATAGTTGGAACACCGGGGAGCTGTTTTTT CASNSRDSWNTGELFF few TRBJ2-2 . TRBV7-2
TGTGCCAGCAGCTTAGCATTAAGGAGGACGCAGTATTTT CASSLALRRTQYF . TRBJ2-3 . TRBV11-2
TGTGCCAGCAGTTCCCGCTACCCGGCGGGAGGCTCAGATACGCAGTATTTT CASSSRYPAGGSDTQYF . TRBJ2-3 TRBD2 TRBV27
TGTGCCAGCAGCCTCCGGGACAGAGGCTACGAGCAGTACTTC CASSLRDRGYEQYF few TRBJ2-7 TRBD1 TRBV6-1